This record covers a single T cell receptor (beta chain). This sample was taken from a study of blood T cell repertoires in COVID-19. V shed 5 bases, J shed 4 bases, and the junction held 7 bases outside the gene matches. Germline assignment: CDR1 SGHTA and CDR2 FQGNSA. CDR3 size: 15 residues. As originally analysed: Nucleated cell number was recorded as an estimate derived from reference gene primer amplification. Profiled with immunoSEQ multiplex PCR; TCRdb holds only in-frame clones, not every one. The DNA was the basis for D and trimming; V, J and clone size are from that table. The data show about 270,000 clones, about 91% seen once. Cohorts were assigned according to the clinical history that participants reported.

The sequenced material came from PBMCs or T cells enriched from blood (not recorded which). The origin of this receptor is a woman between 40 and 55 years old with acute COVID-19. The J gene is TRBJ1-2, the V gene TRBV7-2; TRBD1 aligns across 10 bases. The DNA of the CDR3 is TGTGCCAGCAGCCCACGACAGGGGGCCACCTATGGCTACACCTTC. Translated: CASSPRQGATYGYTF.